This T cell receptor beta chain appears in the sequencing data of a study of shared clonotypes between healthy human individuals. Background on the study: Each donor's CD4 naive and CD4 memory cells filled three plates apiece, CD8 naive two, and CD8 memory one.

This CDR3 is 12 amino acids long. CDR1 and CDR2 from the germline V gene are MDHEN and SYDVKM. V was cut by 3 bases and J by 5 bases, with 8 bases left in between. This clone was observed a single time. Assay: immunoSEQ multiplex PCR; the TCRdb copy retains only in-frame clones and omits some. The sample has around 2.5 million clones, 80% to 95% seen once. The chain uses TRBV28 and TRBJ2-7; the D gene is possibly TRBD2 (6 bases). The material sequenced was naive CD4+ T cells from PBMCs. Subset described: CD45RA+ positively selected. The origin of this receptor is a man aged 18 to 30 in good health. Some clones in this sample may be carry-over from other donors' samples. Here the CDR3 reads CASSFGSHEQYF. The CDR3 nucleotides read TGTGCCAGCAGTTTCGGGAGCCACGAGCAGTACTTC.